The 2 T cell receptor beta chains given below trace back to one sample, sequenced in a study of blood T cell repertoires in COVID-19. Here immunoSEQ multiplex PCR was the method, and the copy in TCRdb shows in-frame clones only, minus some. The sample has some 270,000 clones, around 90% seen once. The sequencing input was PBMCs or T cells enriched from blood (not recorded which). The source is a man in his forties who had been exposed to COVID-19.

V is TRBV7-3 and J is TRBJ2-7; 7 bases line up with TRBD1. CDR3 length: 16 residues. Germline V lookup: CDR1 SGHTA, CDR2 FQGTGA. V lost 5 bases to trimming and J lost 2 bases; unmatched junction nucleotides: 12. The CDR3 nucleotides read TGTGCCAGCAGCCCCGAGGTGACAGGGCCTCCCTACGAGCAGTACTTC. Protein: CASSPEVTGPPYEQYF.

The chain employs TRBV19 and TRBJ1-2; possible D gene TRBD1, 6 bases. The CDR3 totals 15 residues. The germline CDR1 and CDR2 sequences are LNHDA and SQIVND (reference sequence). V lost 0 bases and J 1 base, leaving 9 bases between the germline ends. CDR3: CASSIELGHNYGYTF. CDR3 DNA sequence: TGTGCCAGTAGTATAGAATTGGGACATAACTATGGCTACACCTTC.